Below, 14 T cell receptor beta chains from the same sample are listed, as sequenced in a study of OX40 agonist ivuxolimab in advanced cancers. Here immunoSEQ multiplex PCR was the method, and the copy in TCRdb shows in-frame clones only, minus some. The sample has around 13,000 clones; roughly 80% are singletons. This specimen was CD4+ or CD8+ T cells sorted from blood, taken in a trial of the OX40 agonist ivuxolimab. These receptors all stem from an adult with an advanced solid tumor such as melanoma, head and neck, liver or kidney cancer.

Comments on this clone: The same CDR3 arises from other DNA sequences in this sample as well. This chain joins TRBV6-1 and TRBJ2-7; D gene uncertain. CDR3 size: 13 residues. Germline V gene sequence: CDR1 MNHNS, CDR2 SASEGT. V lost 2 bases and J lost 1, with 6 bases in between. Written as DNA, the CDR3 is TGTGCCAGCAGTGAAACAACTTCCTACGAGCAGTACTTC. As protein: CASSETTSYEQYF.

The rearrangement joins TRBV28 to TRBJ1-4; TRBD1 agrees at 9 bases. Per germline, CDR1 MDHEN and CDR2 SYDVKM. V was pared by 10 bases and J by 5 bases, with 5 bases of the junction left unmatched. This CDR3 is 13 amino acids long. The CDR3 DNA reads as TGTGCCAATCAGGGACAGGGCAATGAAAAACTGTTTTTT. It specifies CANQGQGNEKLFF. Combining the CDR3 with reference TRBV28 and TRBJ1-4 gives the whole variable domain DVKVTQSSRYLVKRTGEKVFLECVQDMDHENMFWYRQDPGLGLRLIYFSYDVKMKEKGDIPEGYSVSREKKERFSLILESASTNQTSMYLCANQGQGNEKLFFGSGTQLSVL.

In its sample, this clone was seen once. V usage is TRBV30 and J usage is TRBJ1-5, with D perhaps matching TRBD1 (5 bases). Germline CDR1 GTSNPN, CDR2 SVGIG (reference sequence). The CDR3 covers 15 residues. V was cut by 1 base and J by 3 bases, with 13 bases left in between. The CDR3 loop reads CAWSGQGFLNQPQHF. The CDR3 DNA sequence: TGTGCCTGGAGTGGTCAGGGATTCCTCAATCAGCCCCAGCATTTT.

This clone was recorded a few times. V gene TRBV28 combines with J gene TRBJ1-4; maybe TRBD1 (5 bases). This CDR3 region has 13 residues. Per the germline V gene, CDR1 is MDHEN and CDR2 is SYDVKM. V shed 6 bases and J shed 7 bases, with 12 bases lying between them. CDR3 DNA: TGTGCCAGCAGCCCTAGGGGCGGTGAAAAACTGTTTTTT. Translating gives CASSPRGGEKLFF.

The V call is TRBV27, the J call TRBJ1-5; TRBD1 aligns across 11 bases. V lost 9 bases and J lost 6; bases outside the gene matches: 10. CDR1 is MNHEY, CDR2 SMNVEV, per germline (reference sequence). This CDR3 spans 15 amino acids. CDR3 DNA sequence: TGTGCCAGTAGCGAATGGGGGACAGGGGGTCAGCCCCAGCATTTT. Translation gives CASSEWGTGGQPQHF.

The V and J genes are TRBV5-4 and TRBJ2-1; D is unresolved. Trimming stripped 4 bases from V and 10 bases from J, with 12 bases between. Germline assignment: CDR1 SGHNT and CDR2 YYREEE (reference sequence). CDR3 length: 12 residues. The CDR3 loop reads CASSLGTREQFF. The CDR3 region has the DNA TGTGCCAGCAGCCTTGGAACGAGGGAGCAGTTCTTC.

The chain has TRBV19 and TRBJ2-7; D gene uncertain. Between the trimmed V and J ends, which lost 4 bases and 0 bases, there was a span of 10 bases. This CDR3 region has 14 residues. CDR1 and CDR2 from the germline V gene are LNHDA and SQIVND (reference sequence). The CDR3 sequence is CASSTQEISYEQYF. For the CDR3, the DNA is TGTGCCAGTAGTACCCAGGAAATCTCCTACGAGCAGTACTTC. Drawing the rest from reference TRBV19 and TRBJ2-7, the complete variable domain is DGGITQSPKYLFRKEGQNVTLSCEQNLNHDAMYWYRQDPGQGLRLIYYSQIVNDFQKGDIAEGYSVSREKKESFPLTVTSAQKNPTAFYLCASSTQEISYEQYFGPGTRLTVT.

J is TRBJ2-7 and V is TRBV7-9; TRBD1 might be the D (6 bases). There are 15 residues in the CDR3. The germline V and J ends were trimmed by 4 bases and 1 base, with 14 bases remaining between them. The germline gives CDR1 SEHNR, CDR2 FQNEAQ (reference sequence). The CDR3 DNA is TGTGCCAGCAGCTCGTCAGGGGCCCTTTCCTACGAGCAGTACTTC. Protein sequence: CASSSSGALSYEQYF. Full variable domain (outside the CDR3, taken from reference TRBV7-9 and TRBJ2-7): DTGVSQNPRHKITKRGQNVTFRCDPISEHNRLYWYRQTLGQGPEFLTYFQNEAQLEKSRLLSDRFSAERPKGSFSTLEIQRTEQGDSAMYLCASSSSGALSYEQYFGPGTRLTVT.

This chain links TRBV4-2 with TRBJ2-6; a weak D match, TRBD1 (6 bases). V was shortened by 0 bases and J by 0 bases, with 6 bases between the two germline ends. From germline, CDR1 is LGHNA and CDR2 YNFKEQ. The CDR3 is made up of 16 amino acids. CDR3 sequence (DNA): TGTGCCAGCAGCCAAGAGGACAGCTCTGGGGCCAACGTCCTGACTTTC. Its protein product is CASSQEDSSGANVLTF.

The J gene is TRBJ2-7, the V gene TRBV27, with 12 positions matching TRBD2. The V gene end was trimmed by 4 bases and the J gene end by 3 bases; junction bases not matched to a gene: 4. The CDR3 covers 15 residues. Germline loops: CDR1 MNHEY, CDR2 SMNVEV (reference sequence). The CDR3 spells CASSWGLAGFYEQYF. DNA for the CDR3: TGTGCCAGCAGTTGGGGACTAGCGGGCTTCTACGAGCAGTACTTC.

The chain uses TRBV7-9 and TRBJ2-3; no definite D call. The germline gives CDR1 SEHNR, CDR2 FQNEAQ (reference sequence). The CDR3 loop spans 13 amino acids. V lost 1 base and J 4 bases, leaving 6 bases between the germline ends. CDR3 bases: TGTGCCAGCAGCTTAGAATTACCAGATACGCAGTATTTT. Its protein is CASSLELPDTQYF.

The CDR3 DNA sequence: TGTGCCAGCAGTTTTGAACGGGGTCAGCCCCAGCATTTT. This translates into CASSFERGQPQHF. This chain uses TRBV27 with TRBJ1-5; D ambiguous. CDR3 size: 13 residues. Germline lookup yields CDR1 MNHEY and CDR2 SMNVEV (reference sequence). Trimming shortened V by 3 bases and J by 6 bases, and 9 bases separated the two germline ends.

The gene calls are TRBV5-4 and TRBJ1-2, with 11 bases lining up with TRBD1. This CDR3 region has 15 residues. CDR1 SGHNT and CDR2 YYREEE come from the germline V gene (reference sequence). V lost 6 bases, J lost 4 bases, and 8 bases stayed unmatched. The CDR3 here is CASTLGDRGGYGYTF. CDR3 sequence (DNA): TGTGCCAGCACCCTTGGGGACAGGGGGGGCTATGGCTACACCTTC.

This clone is a singleton in its sample. Written as DNA, the CDR3 is TGTGCCTGGAATGGGGGCGGAAATGAAAAACTGTTTTTT. Translating it yields CAWNGGGNEKLFF. The chain has TRBV30 and TRBJ1-4; tentatively, D is TRBD1 (6 bases). CDR1 is GTSNPN, CDR2 SVGIG, per germline (reference sequence). This CDR3 comprises 13 residues. The V gene lost 4 bases and the J gene lost 5 bases, with 11 bases spanning the gap.